Below, 2 T cell receptor beta chains from the same sample are listed, as sequenced in a study of blood T cell repertoires in COVID-19. Here immunoSEQ multiplex PCR was the method, and the copy in TCRdb shows in-frame clones only, minus some. The sample has 150,000 or so clones, roughly 93% seen once. The sample taken for sequencing was peripheral blood. These receptors were obtained from a young man with acute or convalescent COVID-19.

This clone occurred a few times. The rearrangement joins TRBV5-1 to TRBJ2-7, with 8 positions matching TRBD2. The CDR3 runs 13 residues. Trimming took 4 bases from V and 6 from J; bases not matched to a gene: 6. The germline CDR1 and CDR2 sequences are SGHRS and YFSETQ. The CDR3 loop reads CASSPQTSVEQYF. As DNA, the CDR3 is TGCGCCAGCAGCCCCCAGACTAGCGTCGAGCAGTACTTC.

This chain connects TRBV5-1 to TRBJ1-2; 7 nucleotides line up with TRBD1. Trimming cost V 6 bases and J 3 bases; bases outside gene matches: 5. Germline V gene lookup returns CDR1 SGHRS and CDR2 YFSETQ. This CDR3 comprises 13 residues. The CDR3 is CASKEGTDYGYTF. The CDR3 DNA is TGCGCCAGCAAGGAGGGGACAGACTATGGCTACACCTTC.